What follows describes a single TCR beta chain. The antigen it recognizes is unknown. No base quality values were provided; no much bigger clone lies one nucleotide off. This sample is drawn from a study of T cells after yellow fever vaccination (dated by TCRdb to between 2018 and 2021). Notes on the research overall: Libraries from fractions with low cell numbers were prepared with the SMART-Seq v4 Ultra Low Input RNA kit. Bulk TCR alpha and beta repertoires were sequenced longitudinally to track T-cell clones before and after primary and booster YFV17D yellow fever vaccination. Two healthy male donors, one aged 18 to 30 and one aged 30 to 39 years, were included in the cohort. Blood samples were taken at several timepoints before and after primary and secondary immunization, and bulk PBMC replicates and cell subsets were isolated. Results the study describes overall, beyond this receptor: Most clones expanded after primary vaccination (approximately 97% of CD4 and over 80% of CD8) were re-detected after the booster, suggesting that broad memory maintenance occurred. A small fraction of clonotypes showed up in both the CD4 and CD8 compartments, probably as a result of convergent recombination. Compared with the primary T-cell response, the secondary T-cell response was weaker but faster, peaking on day 5 rather than day 15. The study included only two donors, which limits how far the findings can be generalized. Computational filtering was required because FACS-sorted repertoires could contain abundant contaminating clonotypes from the bulk population.

The treatment or condition tag for this specimen amounts to: live attenuated yellow fever vaccine strain. At every blood-draw timepoint, two biological replicates of bulk PBMCs were collected. PBMCs were isolated from peripheral blood using a standard Ficoll-Paque protocol. TriZol was used to extract RNA from bulk PBMCs, from CD4 and CD8 fractions, and from dextramer-positive and dextramer-negative fractions. V loses 4 bases, J loses 7 bases, and the germline ends lie 17 bases apart. From cysteine to phenylalanine, the CDR3 is 14 amino acids long. CDR3 DNA only is kept here, 42 bases in frame from base 1. In the germline V gene (reference sequence), CDR1 corresponds to SGHNT and CDR2 to YYREEE. TCR cDNA was synthesized by 5'RACE template switching, through which a universal primer site and unique molecular identifiers were introduced. cDNA synthesis was primed from both the TCR alpha and TCR beta constant segments. Libraries were amplified in two PCR steps, with sample barcodes and sequencing adapters added in the second step. Libraries were sequenced on Illumina HiSeq 2500 (2x100 bp) or NovaSeq (2x150 bp). In the paper's pipeline: Demultiplexing of reads and collapsing into UMI consensus sequences were performed with MIGEC, and V(D)J alignment was carried out with MiXCR. Vaccine-responding clonotypes were identified with edgeR using replicate PBMC samples, with FDR below 0.01 and a log2 fold change above 5 up to day 15 being required. Each bulk clonotype received a CD4 or CD8 identity based on whether the sequenced CD4 or CD8 repertoire contained that clonotype at higher abundance. The public reads were run again by TCRdb, first through fastp at Q25 and then through MiXCR, and only productive beta chains were kept. Each entry is one CDR3 protein sequence, shown with its most common DNA and genes. These V and J calls originate from TCRdb's pipeline instead of the authors' own analysis. The sample contains about 500,000 distinct CDR3 sequences, around a sixth of them found a single time. The ten largest clones capture 15% to 20% of the sample.

The sample was PBMCs, taken less than 6 days after the first yellow fever vaccination. The sequence joins TRBV5-4 to TRBJ1-2; a tentative D call is TRBD1 (6 bases match). This TCR was sampled from a man between 18 and 35 years old who received the YFV17D yellow fever vaccine. The CDR3 amino acid sequence is: CASSNPQGFGGYTF. The DNA sequence follows: TGTGCCAGCAGCAATCCACAGGGATTCGGTGGCTACACCTTC.